The text below deals with one T cell receptor beta chain. This specimen belongs to a study of blood T cells in healthy people across ages. Through a sample-barcoded 5' primer and a J-beta primer mix, a second PCR was run for roughly 7 to 11 cycles. MiXCR was run by TCRdb on the 5' RACE reads, yielding one entry per CDR3 protein. The table records fewer than 2 million distinct CDR3 sequences, approximately 39% of them present only once. Germline V gene data show CDR1 as MNHEY and CDR2 as SMNVEV (reference sequence). This CDR3 is built from 13 residues. Trimming shortened V by 5 bases and J by 4 bases, and 10 bases separated the two germline ends. Donors gave about 9.3 milliliters of peripheral blood apiece. Whenever a sample was processed, at least 7 million PBMCs were isolated.

This rearrangement joins TRBV27 to TRBJ2-3, with D perhaps assigned TRBD1 or TRBD2 (6 bases each). This clonotype originated in a human donor in good health. Sample: blood. The CDR3 here is CASSTGGSDTQYF. In nucleotides, the CDR3 is TGTGCCAGCAGTACCGGGGGCTCAGATACGCAGTATTTT.